This T cell receptor (beta chain) stems from a study of early T cells in non-severe SARS-CoV-2 infection (dated by TCRdb to the early 2020s). In the study overall: Because TCR sequencing was done on bulk RNA from unsorted whole blood, the alpha and beta chains could not be paired. The study at large found these results: VDJdb matching was skewed toward anti-spike CD8 responses and likely underestimated virus-specific expansions, missing private and CD4 specificities.

This was a case-control study nested in a cohort of healthcare workers in London, UK, who had nasopharyngeal swab PCR tests and blood samples taken every week. Between 23 and 31 March 2020, the week of the UK lockdown, healthcare workers were enrolled and then followed up weekly for as long as 16 weeks. Measured from the cysteine to the phenylalanine, the CDR3 is 12 residues long. The only DNA kept is the CDR3, 36 bases in frame from the first base. V is shortened by 9 bases, J by 0 bases, and the region joining them spans 6 bases. CDR1 and CDR2 (MNHNS, SASEGT) derive from the germline V gene. The library was made by 5' RACE. The sequencing machine was a NextSeq 500. To correct for sequencing error and PCR bias, the TCR library protocol tagged individual cDNA molecules with unique molecular identifiers. Sequencing covered both TCR alpha and beta chains, and within each sample the abundances of alpha and beta sequences were tightly co-correlated. As for the original processing: Decombinator V4 was used to annotate TCR sequences for V gene, J gene and CDR3. Expanded TCRs were defined as changing significantly between any two time points under a Poisson model with p below 0.0001. TCR abundances were normalised to the total number of TCRs sequenced in each sample and reported as counts per million. TRAV1-2 paired with TRAJ12, TRAJ20 or TRAJ33 defined MAIT TCRs, while TRAV10 paired with TRAJ18 defined iNKT TCRs. VDJdb, accessed 1 November 2021, was searched for CMV, EBV and SARS-CoV-2 annotated TCRs, with TCRs annotated for multiple antigens excluded. Using fastp at Q25 and MiXCR, TCRdb reprocessed the public reads and kept productive beta chains. Every distinct CDR3 protein forms one entry, paired with its most common genes and DNA. TCRdb's processing, not the study's, gives the V and J calls here. This sample has 70,000 to 90,000 distinct CDR3 sequences in its table, and about 16% of those were observed once. The top ten constitute less than 6% of the sample.

This clonotype was seen at least ten times. The antigen it binds to is not known. Per-nucleotide qualities are absent, and no much larger clonotype sits a single base away. The TCR was taken from an adult who was a healthcare worker with PCR-confirmed SARS-CoV-2 infection or an uninfected control (not recorded which). Sequencing was done on a sample of whole blood. This chain is built from TRBV6-1 and TRBJ2-4, with the D gene not clear enough to name. The DNA sequence is as follows: TGTGCCAGTGAGATAGCCAAAAACATTCAGTACTTC. Translated, this is CASEIAKNIQYF.